What follows are 19 T cell receptor beta chains derived from one specimen sequenced in a study of CXCR3-negative and CXCR3-positive naive CD8 T cells. The TRB cDNA libraries were prepared by 5' RACE with UMI labels. After re-calling the 5' RACE reads, TCRdb lists one entry per CDR3 protein, DNA absent. Recorded for this sample: 140,000 to 150,000 distinct CDR3 sequences. Antigen specificity for these receptors is unknown. General study findings and limits: The study found more hydrophobic TRB CDR3s in CXCR3-positive naive cells than in CXCR3-negative naive cells.

The specimen was naive CXCR3+ CD8+ T cells from blood. Subset denoted: CD45RO-CCR7+CD27+CD95- naive CD8+ T cells expressing CXCR3 (TNR3+). Receptors originate from a human donor in good health. Some clones in this sample may be carry-over from other donors' samples.

This chain connects TRBV12-3 or TRBV12-4 to TRBJ2-4; TCRdb's D call of TRBD1 is untestable without DNA. The CDR3 contains 13 residues. The CDR3: CASSGDTGNIQYF.

V is TRBV7-9 and J is TRBJ2-7. The CDR3 totals 14 residues. Germline values: CDR1 SEHNR, CDR2 FQNEAQ (reference sequence). CDR3 sequence reads: CASSLTGVSYEQYF.

J is TRBJ1-5 and V is TRBV29-1; TCRdb's assignment of TRBD1 cannot be checked, as there is no DNA. The germline V gene has CDR1 SQVTM and CDR2 ANQGSEA. This CDR3 is built from 13 residues. CDR3 residues: CSVLSGAGQPQHF.

CDR3: CASSPPFGSAGSSTDTQYF. The chain is built from TRBV7-9 and TRBJ2-3; TCRdb lists TRBD2, though no DNA is available to test this call. The CDR3 totals 19 residues. Germline values: CDR1 SEHNR, CDR2 FQNEAQ (reference sequence).

The chain couples TRBV4-3 to TRBJ2-7; TCRdb outputs TRBD2, but without DNA this stays unchecked. This CDR3 is 16 amino acids long. CDR1 is LGHNA and CDR2 is YSLEER in the germline V gene. The CDR3 reads CASSQDLAGGRYEQYF.

This sequence joins TRBV5-1 and TRBJ2-2; the D call of TRBD2 rests on TCRdb alone, since no DNA is present to check it. This CDR3 is built from 18 residues. Germline loops: CDR1 SGHRS, CDR2 YFSETQ. CDR3 protein: CASSPGTGQNANTGELFF.

This chain links TRBV5-1 with TRBJ1-1; TCRdb proposes TRBD1, but this gene call is untestable without DNA. Germline V gene sequence: CDR1 SGHRS, CDR2 YFSETQ. CDR3 length: 15 residues. The CDR3 is CASSLYGTANTEAFF.

The gene calls are TRBV5-6 and TRBJ2-1; as DNA is missing, the TRBD2 call by TCRdb cannot be tested. Germline V gene lookup returns CDR1 SGHDT and CDR2 YYEEEE. The length of the CDR3 is 13 residues. CDR3 protein: CASSWRSGGEQFF. The complete variable domain, with remaining parts taken from reference TRBV5-6 and TRBJ2-1, reads DAGVTQSPTHLIKTRGQQVTLRCSPKSGHDTVSWYQQALGQGPQFIFQYYEEEERQRGNFPDRFSGHQFPNYSSELNVNALLLGDSALYLCASSWRSGGEQFFGPGTRLTVL.

The J gene is TRBJ2-1, the V gene TRBV3-1. The CDR3 covers 13 residues. Germline V gene data show CDR1 as LGHDT and CDR2 as YNNKEL (reference sequence). The CDR3 loop is CASSQSSANEQFF.

V is TRBV7-9 and J is TRBJ2-2; the TRBD2 assignment by TCRdb is unverifiable without DNA. The CDR3 loop spans 18 amino acids. Germline assignment: CDR1 SEHNR and CDR2 FQNEAQ (reference sequence). CDR3 region: CASSASHLAGANTGELFF.

The chain uses TRBV20-1 and TRBJ2-7; the TRBD1 assignment by TCRdb is unverifiable without DNA. Germline V lookup: CDR1 DFQATT, CDR2 SNEGSKA (reference sequence). This CDR3 comprises 13 residues. CDR3 sequence reads: CSARQGLSYEQYF.

The genes are TRBV4-3 and TRBJ2-7; TCRdb reports TRBD1, a call that lacks DNA to check it against. The germline CDR1 and CDR2 sequences are LGHNA and YSLEER. CDR3 length equals 15 residues. This CDR3 is CASSQDWPGGGEQYF.

V usage is TRBV28 and J usage is TRBJ2-7. The CDR3 sequence is 13 residues long. Germline V gives CDR1 MDHEN, CDR2 SYDVKM. The CDR3 loop is CASSFPGPYEQYF.

The chain combines TRBV7-2 with TRBJ2-2. Germline V lookup: CDR1 SGHTA, CDR2 FQGNSA. The length of the CDR3 is 14 residues. The CDR3 here is CASSLALTPGELFF.

The gene calls are TRBV29-1 and TRBJ2-3; the D call of TRBD1 rests on TCRdb alone, since no DNA is present to check it. Germline CDR1 is SQVTM and CDR2 is ANQGSEA. This CDR3 contains 11 residues. The CDR3 region is CRGQDTDTQYF.

V and J are TRBV7-8 and TRBJ2-1; the TCRdb call, TRBD1, lacks DNA for checking. The CDR3 is 16 residues long. Per germline, CDR1 SGHVS and CDR2 FQNEAQ. CDR3 residues: CASSTTGTGGSNEQFF.

The chain recombines TRBV5-4 with TRBJ2-1; TCRdb's D gene call, TRBD1, goes unchecked for lack of DNA. Germline assignment: CDR1 SGHNT and CDR2 YYREEE (reference sequence). The CDR3 runs 17 residues. CDR3 protein: CASSLGLQGTGYNEQFF.

This chain joins TRBV7-8 and TRBJ2-7; absent DNA, TCRdb's TRBD1 call cannot be checked. The CDR3 length is 14 residues. Germline V gene lookup returns CDR1 SGHVS and CDR2 FQNEAQ. The CDR3 protein is CASSGRGASYEQYF. The variable domain in full, completed from reference TRBV7-8 and TRBJ2-7, reads GAGVSQSPRYKVAKRGQDVALRCDPISGHVSLFWYQQALGQGPEFLTYFQNEAQLDKSGLPSDRFFAERPEGSVSTLKIQRTQQEDSAVYLCASSGRGASYEQYFGPGTRLTVT.

The rearrangement uses TRBV6-6 and TRBJ2-7; TCRdb outputs TRBD1, but without DNA this stays unchecked. The CDR3 covers 16 residues. Germline CDR1 is MNHNY and CDR2 is SVGAGI (reference sequence). The CDR3 region is CASSDEWGQALRGQYF.